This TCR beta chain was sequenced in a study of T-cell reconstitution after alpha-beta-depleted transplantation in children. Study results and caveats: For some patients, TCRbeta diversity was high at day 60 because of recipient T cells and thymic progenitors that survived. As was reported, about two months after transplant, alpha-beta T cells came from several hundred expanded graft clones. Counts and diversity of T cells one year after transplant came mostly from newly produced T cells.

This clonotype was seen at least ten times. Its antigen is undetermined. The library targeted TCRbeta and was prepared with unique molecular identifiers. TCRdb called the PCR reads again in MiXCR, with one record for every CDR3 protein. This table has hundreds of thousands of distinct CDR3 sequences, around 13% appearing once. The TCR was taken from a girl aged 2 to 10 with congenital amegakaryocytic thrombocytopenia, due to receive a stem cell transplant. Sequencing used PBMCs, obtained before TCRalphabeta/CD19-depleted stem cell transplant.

CDR3 residues: CASSATGQSYEQYF. CDR3 nucleotide sequence: TGTGCCAGCAGCGCCACAGGGCAGTCTTACGAGCAGTACTTC. The V gene is TRBV7-8, the J gene TRBJ2-7; perhaps TRBD1 as D (6 bases). Per germline, CDR1 SGHVS and CDR2 FQNEAQ. V dropped 5 bases and J dropped 4 bases, with 15 bases sitting between them. This CDR3 has 14 residues.